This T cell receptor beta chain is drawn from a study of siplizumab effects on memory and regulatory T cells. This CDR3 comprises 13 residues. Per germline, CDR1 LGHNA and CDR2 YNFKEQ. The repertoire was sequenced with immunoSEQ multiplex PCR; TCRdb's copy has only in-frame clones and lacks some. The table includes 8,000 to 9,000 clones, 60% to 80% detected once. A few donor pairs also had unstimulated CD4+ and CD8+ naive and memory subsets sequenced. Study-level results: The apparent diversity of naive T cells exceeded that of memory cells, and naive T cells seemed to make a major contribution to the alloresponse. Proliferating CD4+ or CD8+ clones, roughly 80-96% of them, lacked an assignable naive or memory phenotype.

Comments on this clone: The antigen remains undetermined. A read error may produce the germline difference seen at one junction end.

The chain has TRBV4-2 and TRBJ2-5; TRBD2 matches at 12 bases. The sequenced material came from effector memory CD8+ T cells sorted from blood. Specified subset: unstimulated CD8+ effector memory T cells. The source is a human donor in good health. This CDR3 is CASSYRLAGEVDF. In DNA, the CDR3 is TGTGCCAGCAGCTACCGACTAGCGGGAGAAGTTGACTTC.